These T cell receptor beta chains were read from a single sample in a study of blood T cell repertoires in COVID-19. Method: immunoSEQ multiplex PCR; TCRdb's copy keeps in-frame clones and lacks some. The data hold more than 55,000 clones, with 82% observed a single time. The material sequenced was peripheral blood. The origin of the receptors is a woman of 80 years or more with acute or convalescent COVID-19. CDR3s include the opening cysteine and the closing phenylalanine or tryptophan. The D gene is left open where the match is weak. Where a row states a size, it is once, few, many or the class of an expanded clone; other rows omit it.

j_call: TRBJ1-5; d_call: NA; v_call: TRBV6-5; clone_size: NA; cdr3_aa: CASSPYWGNNQPQHF; cdr3_nt: TGTGCCAGCAGTCCGTATTGGGGCAACAATCAGCCCCAGCATTTT
j_call: TRBJ2-5; d_call: TRBD1; v_call: TRBV7-2; clone_size: NA; cdr3_aa: CASSGTGGWETQYF; cdr3_nt: TGTGCCAGCTCTGGGACAGGGGGCTGGGAGACCCAGTACTTC
j_call: TRBJ2-3; d_call: TRBD1; v_call: TRBV5-1; clone_size: NA; cdr3_aa: CASSVQGRIDTQYF; cdr3_nt: TGCGCCAGCAGCGTACAGGGGAGAATTGATACGCAGTATTTT
j_call: TRBJ2-1; d_call: TRBD2; v_call: TRBV7-2; clone_size: NA; cdr3_aa: CASSLVSGGNYNEQFF; cdr3_nt: TGTGCCAGCAGCTTAGTTTCGGGGGGAAATTACAATGAGCAGTTCTTC
j_call: TRBJ2-2; d_call: NA; v_call: TRBV7-9; clone_size: NA; cdr3_aa: CASIQGNTGELFF; cdr3_nt: TGTGCCAGCATCCAGGGGAACACCGGGGAGCTGTTTTTT
j_call: TRBJ2-2; d_call: NA; v_call: TRBV5-4; clone_size: NA; cdr3_aa: CASSRGRLDTGELFF; cdr3_nt: TGTGCCAGCAGCCGAGGGAGGTTGGACACCGGGGAGCTGTTTTTT
j_call: TRBJ2-1; d_call: TRBD2; v_call: TRBV30; clone_size: NA; cdr3_aa: CAWTGTSVYEQFF; cdr3_nt: TGTGCCTGGACCGGGACTAGTGTCTATGAGCAGTTCTTC
j_call: TRBJ2-1; d_call: TRBD1; v_call: TRBV25-1; clone_size: NA; cdr3_aa: CASSESGQGRANEQFF; cdr3_nt: TGTGCCAGCAGTGAATCGGGACAGGGGAGGGCCAATGAGCAGTTCTTC
j_call: TRBJ2-3; d_call: TRBD2; v_call: TRBV5-4; clone_size: NA; cdr3_aa: CASTSGLAGATDTQYF; cdr3_nt: TGTGCCAGCACCTCCGGACTAGCGGGGGCCACAGATACGCAGTATTTT
j_call: TRBJ2-6; d_call: TRBD1; v_call: TRBV11-1; clone_size: NA; cdr3_aa: CASSRDRVDGANVLTF; cdr3_nt: TGTGCCAGCAGCCGGGACAGGGTGGACGGGGCCAACGTCCTGACTTTC
j_call: TRBJ2-7; d_call: TRBD2; v_call: TRBV5-1; clone_size: NA; cdr3_aa: CASSLALAGGSNEQYF; cdr3_nt: TGCGCCAGCAGCTTGGCACTAGCGGGGGGGTCTAACGAGCAGTACTTC
j_call: TRBJ1-1; d_call: NA; v_call: TRBV19; clone_size: NA; cdr3_aa: CASSTDMRTEAFF; cdr3_nt: TGTGCCAGTAGTACGGACATGAGGACTGAAGCTTTCTTT
j_call: TRBJ2-7; d_call: TRBD1; v_call: TRBV25-1; clone_size: NA; cdr3_aa: CASSDMDRDYEQYF; cdr3_nt: TGTGCCAGCAGTGACATGGACAGGGACTACGAGCAGTACTTC
j_call: TRBJ2-7; d_call: TRBD1; v_call: TRBV6-2/TRBV6-3; clone_size: NA; cdr3_aa: CASSYQGQGTYEQYF; cdr3_nt: TGTGCCAGCAGTTACCAAGGACAGGGCACGTACGAGCAGTACTTC
j_call: TRBJ2-5; d_call: TRBD1; v_call: TRBV7-2; clone_size: few; cdr3_aa: CASSSFGQGGETQYF; cdr3_nt: TGTGCCAGCAGCTCCTTCGGACAGGGAGGAGAGACCCAGTACTTC
j_call: TRBJ2-7; d_call: NA; v_call: TRBV6-2/TRBV6-3; clone_size: NA; cdr3_aa: CASSYATQPVNSEQYF; cdr3_nt: TGTGCCAGCAGTTACGCTACACAGCCGGTGAATAGCGAGCAGTACTTC
j_call: TRBJ1-2; d_call: TRBD1; v_call: TRBV16; clone_size: NA; cdr3_aa: CASSQFTTGGGYTF; cdr3_nt: TGTGCCAGCAGCCAATTTACGACAGGGGGAGGCTACACCTTC
j_call: TRBJ2-7; d_call: TRBD2; v_call: TRBV10-3; clone_size: NA; cdr3_aa: CAISPGVAGPYEQYF; cdr3_nt: TGTGCCATCAGCCCCGGGGTAGCGGGGCCCTACGAGCAGTACTTC
j_call: TRBJ1-1; d_call: NA; v_call: TRBV5-1; clone_size: NA; cdr3_aa: CASIPGPGNTEAFF; cdr3_nt: TGCGCCAGCATCCCCGGCCCAGGGAACACTGAAGCTTTCTTT
j_call: TRBJ2-1; d_call: NA; v_call: TRBV10-3; clone_size: NA; cdr3_aa: CAISELAGPYNEQFF; cdr3_nt: TGTGCCATCAGTGAGTTGGCGGGGCCCTACAATGAGCAGTTCTTC
j_call: TRBJ2-5; d_call: TRBD1; v_call: TRBV28; clone_size: few; cdr3_aa: CASSSDRGTGETQYF; cdr3_nt: TGTGCCAGCAGTTCTGACAGGGGGACGGGAGAGACCCAGTACTTC
j_call: TRBJ2-7; d_call: TRBD1; v_call: TRBV27; clone_size: NA; cdr3_aa: CASSLGGQGNYEQYF; cdr3_nt: TGTGCCAGCAGTTTAGGGGGACAGGGGAACTACGAGCAGTACTTC
j_call: TRBJ2-5; d_call: TRBD1; v_call: TRBV19; clone_size: NA; cdr3_aa: CASSRRQGQETQYF; cdr3_nt: TGTGCCAGTAGTCGGCGACAGGGCCAAGAGACCCAGTACTTC
j_call: TRBJ2-7; d_call: TRBD1; v_call: TRBV3-1/TRBV3-2; clone_size: few; cdr3_aa: CASSRSDRESEQYF; cdr3_nt: TGTGCCAGCAGCCGTTCGGACAGGGAATCGGAGCAGTACTTC
j_call: TRBJ1-2; d_call: NA; v_call: TRBV2; clone_size: NA; cdr3_aa: CASSPQGRDGYTF; cdr3_nt: TGTGCCAGCAGCCCGCAGGGGCGGGATGGCTACACCTTC
j_call: TRBJ1-6; d_call: NA; v_call: TRBV6-1; clone_size: many; cdr3_aa: CASSEAASPLHF; cdr3_nt: TGTGCCAGCAGTGAAGCGGCATCACCCCTCCACTTT
j_call: TRBJ2-3; d_call: TRBD2; v_call: TRBV18; clone_size: NA; cdr3_aa: CASSPPGERGLTDTQYF; cdr3_nt: TGTGCCAGCTCACCACCGGGTGAGCGGGGGCTCACAGATACGCAGTATTTT
j_call: TRBJ1-1; d_call: TRBD1; v_call: TRBV4-1; clone_size: once; cdr3_aa: CASSQDQGDAMNTEAFF; cdr3_nt: TGCGCCAGCAGCCAAGACCAGGGGGACGCAATGAACACTGAAGCTTTCTTT
j_call: TRBJ1-1; d_call: NA; v_call: TRBV14; clone_size: NA; cdr3_aa: CASSQVPGRTEAFF; cdr3_nt: TGTGCCAGCAGCCAAGTCCCAGGGAGGACTGAAGCTTTCTTT
j_call: TRBJ1-5; d_call: NA; v_call: TRBV18; clone_size: NA; cdr3_aa: CASSQSGDIQPQHF; cdr3_nt: TGTGCCAGCTCACAATCGGGAGATATTCAGCCCCAGCATTTT
j_call: TRBJ1-1; d_call: TRBD1; v_call: TRBV10-2; clone_size: NA; cdr3_aa: CASIQDRGQVAEAFF; cdr3_nt: TGCGCCAGCATTCAGGACAGGGGGCAGGTTGCTGAAGCTTTCTTT
j_call: TRBJ1-2; d_call: NA; v_call: TRBV10-1; clone_size: once; cdr3_aa: CASTAGLNYGYTF; cdr3_nt: TGCGCCAGCACCGCAGGCCTCAACTATGGCTACACCTTC
j_call: TRBJ1-1; d_call: NA; v_call: TRBV3-1/TRBV3-2; clone_size: NA; cdr3_aa: CASTQKPNGEAFF; cdr3_nt: TGTGCCAGCACCCAAAAGCCCAACGGTGAAGCTTTCTTT
j_call: TRBJ2-1; d_call: TRBD2; v_call: TRBV5-6; clone_size: NA; cdr3_aa: CASSLAASGFHYNEQFF; cdr3_nt: TGTGCCAGCAGCTTGGCGGCTAGCGGTTTTCACTACAATGAGCAGTTCTTC
j_call: TRBJ2-2; d_call: NA; v_call: TRBV9; clone_size: NA; cdr3_aa: CASSVPSTGELFF; cdr3_nt: TGTGCCAGCAGCGTACCTTCCACCGGGGAGCTGTTTTTT